The clone carrying this T cell receptor beta chain was counted a few times. Assay used: immunoSEQ multiplex PCR; TCRdb lists only in-frame clones, some missing. The data contain 5,600 or so clones, around 61% of them seen just once; the ten biggest clones take up approximately 9.9%. Treatment here: preoperative locoregional IRX-2 cytokine immunotherapy. This phase Ib study tested locoregional IRX-2 cytokine immunotherapy given before surgery. V was cut by 5 bases and J by 6 bases, with 17 bases left in between. The germline V gene has CDR1 SGHNT and CDR2 YENEEA. The length of the CDR3 is 14 residues. The sample originates from a study of preoperative IRX-2 immunotherapy in early breast cancer.

The chain has TRBV11-3 and TRBJ2-7, with D perhaps TRBD1 or TRBD2 (5 bases each). Sequenced material: tumor tissue, taken before IRX-2 immunotherapy. The origin of this receptor is a human donor with breast cancer. The CDR3 reads CASSQRGATGEQYF. The CDR3, as DNA: TGTGCCAGCAGCCAAAGAGGGGCGACGGGCGAGCAGTACTTC.